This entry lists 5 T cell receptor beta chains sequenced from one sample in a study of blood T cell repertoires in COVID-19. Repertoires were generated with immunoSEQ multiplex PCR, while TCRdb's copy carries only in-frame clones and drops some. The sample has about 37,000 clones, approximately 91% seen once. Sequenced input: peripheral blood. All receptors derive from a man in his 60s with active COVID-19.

For the CDR3, the DNA is TGCGCCAGCGGCCAGGGGACAGATCGCACTGAAGCTTTCTTT. Its protein product is CASGQGTDRTEAFF. The chain combines TRBV5-1 with TRBJ1-1; 7 bases map to TRBD1. V lost 7 bases to trimming and J lost 4 bases; unmatched junction nucleotides: 10. The CDR3 covers 14 residues. Germline assignment: CDR1 SGHRS and CDR2 YFSETQ.

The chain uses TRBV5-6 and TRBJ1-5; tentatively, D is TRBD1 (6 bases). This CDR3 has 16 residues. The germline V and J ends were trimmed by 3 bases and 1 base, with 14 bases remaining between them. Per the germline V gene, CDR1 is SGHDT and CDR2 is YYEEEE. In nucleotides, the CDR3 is TGTGCCAGCAGCTACACAGGGACTAAAAGCAATCAGCCCCAGCATTTT. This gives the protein CASSYTGTKSNQPQHF.

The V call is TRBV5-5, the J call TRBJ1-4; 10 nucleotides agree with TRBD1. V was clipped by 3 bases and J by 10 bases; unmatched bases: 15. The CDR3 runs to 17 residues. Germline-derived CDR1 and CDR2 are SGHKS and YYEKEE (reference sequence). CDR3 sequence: CASSSSVWDRGTGKLFF. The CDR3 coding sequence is TGTGCCAGCAGCTCTTCGGTATGGGACAGGGGAACAGGAAAACTGTTTTTT.

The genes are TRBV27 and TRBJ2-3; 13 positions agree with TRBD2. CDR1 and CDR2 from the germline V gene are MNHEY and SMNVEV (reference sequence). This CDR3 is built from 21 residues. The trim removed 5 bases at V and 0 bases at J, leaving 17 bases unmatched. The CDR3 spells CASSTPSGTSGIPTSTDTQYF. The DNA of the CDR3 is TGTGCCAGCAGTACCCCTTCCGGGACTAGCGGGATACCCACTAGCACAGATACGCAGTATTTT.

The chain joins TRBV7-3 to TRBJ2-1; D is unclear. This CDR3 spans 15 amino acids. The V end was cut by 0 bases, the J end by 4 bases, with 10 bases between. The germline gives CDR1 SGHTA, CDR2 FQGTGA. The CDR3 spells CASSLTMARYNEQFF. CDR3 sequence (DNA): TGTGCCAGCAGCTTAACTATGGCTAGGTACAATGAGCAGTTCTTC.